A selection of T cell receptor beta chains follows, all from one sample in a study of blood T cell repertoires in COVID-19. The table came from immunoSEQ multiplex PCR; TCRdb's copy has only in-frame clones and leaves some out. The table records some 210,000 clones, more than 70% of them present only once. Source material: peripheral blood. The origin of the receptors is a woman in her 40s who had recovered from COVID-19. CDR3s include the opening cysteine and the closing phenylalanine or tryptophan. Each record gives: V gene, J gene, CDR3 protein.

v_call: TRBV7-3
j_call: TRBJ2-1
cdr3_aa: CASSLRGGEQFF

v_call: TRBV19
j_call: TRBJ1-4
cdr3_aa: CASSIGQRTTNEKLFF

v_call: TRBV5-1
j_call: TRBJ1-1
cdr3_aa: CASSLVFGRGTEAFF

v_call: TRBV5-5
j_call: TRBJ2-7
cdr3_aa: CASSFTSGSFSQHEQYF

v_call: TRBV19
j_call: TRBJ1-1
cdr3_aa: CASSTSTDSTEAFF

v_call: TRBV11-2
j_call: TRBJ1-1
cdr3_aa: CASTLSGGRTEAFF

v_call: TRBV12-5
j_call: TRBJ2-3
cdr3_aa: CASGLQGTDTQYF

v_call: TRBV3-1/TRBV3-2
j_call: TRBJ2-7
cdr3_aa: CASSQVAGVGEQYF

v_call: TRBV7-2
j_call: TRBJ2-7
cdr3_aa: CASSLGQPPREQYF

v_call: TRBV2
j_call: TRBJ2-2
cdr3_aa: CASAGGSGELFF

v_call: TRBV11-3
j_call: TRBJ2-6
cdr3_aa: CASSLGQESSGANVLTF

v_call: TRBV2
j_call: TRBJ2-2
cdr3_aa: CASTPGSRTGELFF

v_call: TRBV27
j_call: TRBJ1-2
cdr3_aa: CASSSSTGEVGTF

v_call: TRBV19
j_call: TRBJ1-5
cdr3_aa: CASSIRTAGRNQPQHF

v_call: TRBV27
j_call: TRBJ2-1
cdr3_aa: CASSLQGLAGVEQFF

v_call: TRBV7-8
j_call: TRBJ2-3
cdr3_aa: CASSLIGDNPSTDTQYF

v_call: TRBV27
j_call: TRBJ2-1
cdr3_aa: CASSFPGGEQFF

v_call: TRBV9
j_call: TRBJ2-3
cdr3_aa: CASSVLSWDYTDTQYF

v_call: TRBV3-1/TRBV3-2
j_call: TRBJ2-2
cdr3_aa: CASSQARQETNTGELFF

v_call: TRBV5-1
j_call: TRBJ1-1
cdr3_aa: CASSLDVTGGAWANTEAFF

v_call: TRBV27
j_call: TRBJ2-7
cdr3_aa: CASSPWGGEQYF

v_call: TRBV6-5
j_call: TRBJ1-3
cdr3_aa: CASSYKGALGNTIYF

v_call: TRBV4-3
j_call: TRBJ2-1
cdr3_aa: CASSQENSRGNEQFF

v_call: TRBV7-2
j_call: TRBJ1-4
cdr3_aa: CASSLVAGPTNEKLFF

v_call: TRBV5-8
j_call: TRBJ2-1
cdr3_aa: CASSPWDDSGDEQFF

v_call: TRBV29-1
j_call: TRBJ1-1
cdr3_aa: CSVEDRWVQTNTEAFF

v_call: TRBV6-5
j_call: TRBJ2-1
cdr3_aa: CASRGLAGVGEQFF

v_call: TRBV6-2/TRBV6-3
j_call: TRBJ2-7
cdr3_aa: CASSYEAALSSYEQYF

v_call: TRBV11-2
j_call: TRBJ2-7
cdr3_aa: CASSALLVSYEQYF

v_call: TRBV14
j_call: TRBJ1-1
cdr3_aa: CASSQGTGGFTWTEAFF

v_call: TRBV2
j_call: TRBJ1-1
cdr3_aa: CASSGHMNTEAFF

v_call: TRBV13
j_call: TRBJ2-1
cdr3_aa: CASSLTGEGYNEQFF

v_call: TRBV11-2
j_call: TRBJ1-5
cdr3_aa: CASSIGTNQPQHF

v_call: TRBV19
j_call: TRBJ2-5
cdr3_aa: CASSIRLAGGPQETQYF

v_call: TRBV6-5
j_call: TRBJ1-2
cdr3_aa: CASSYHDRVDGYTF

v_call: TRBV20-1
j_call: TRBJ1-1
cdr3_aa: CSVRLNTEAFF

v_call: TRBV9
j_call: TRBJ1-1
cdr3_aa: CASSGRGRTEAFF

v_call: TRBV19
j_call: TRBJ2-7
cdr3_aa: CASSTGLAGVREQYF

v_call: TRBV5-1
j_call: TRBJ2-5
cdr3_aa: CASSFDGSEETQYF

v_call: TRBV5-1
j_call: TRBJ1-4
cdr3_aa: CASSPWADNEKLFF

v_call: TRBV3-1/TRBV3-2
j_call: TRBJ2-2
cdr3_aa: CASSPRGSGYTGELFF

v_call: TRBV2
j_call: TRBJ1-5
cdr3_aa: CASSASGTGDQPQHF

v_call: TRBV7-6
j_call: TRBJ2-3
cdr3_aa: CASSLVPRSASGSADTQYF

v_call: TRBV11-2
j_call: TRBJ1-2
cdr3_aa: CASSLINYGYTF

v_call: TRBV29-1
j_call: TRBJ2-7
cdr3_aa: CSVQVEGGAPVTYEQYF

v_call: TRBV6-5
j_call: TRBJ1-5
cdr3_aa: CASSPGWGGQPQHF

v_call: TRBV28
j_call: TRBJ2-7
cdr3_aa: CASKNEDRTYEQYF

v_call: TRBV30
j_call: TRBJ2-1
cdr3_aa: CAWSVLGWQFF

v_call: TRBV5-1
j_call: TRBJ2-7
cdr3_aa: CASSSGTGIDYEQYF

v_call: TRBV5-4
j_call: TRBJ2-1
cdr3_aa: CASSLDRAPYNEQFF

v_call: TRBV6-5
j_call: TRBJ1-2
cdr3_aa: CASSSAYYGYTF

v_call: TRBV5-1
j_call: TRBJ1-5
cdr3_aa: CASSLIPRRDHNQPQHF

v_call: TRBV9
j_call: TRBJ2-5
cdr3_aa: CASSFAGTSGGETQYF

v_call: TRBV16
j_call: TRBJ2-7
cdr3_aa: CASTGDRETYEQYF

v_call: TRBV29-1
j_call: TRBJ2-7
cdr3_aa: CSVSGIRDSLDYEQYF

v_call: TRBV6-6
j_call: TRBJ2-3
cdr3_aa: CASSGQGTDTQYF

v_call: TRBV7-2
j_call: TRBJ1-2
cdr3_aa: CASSLTSQRRYTF